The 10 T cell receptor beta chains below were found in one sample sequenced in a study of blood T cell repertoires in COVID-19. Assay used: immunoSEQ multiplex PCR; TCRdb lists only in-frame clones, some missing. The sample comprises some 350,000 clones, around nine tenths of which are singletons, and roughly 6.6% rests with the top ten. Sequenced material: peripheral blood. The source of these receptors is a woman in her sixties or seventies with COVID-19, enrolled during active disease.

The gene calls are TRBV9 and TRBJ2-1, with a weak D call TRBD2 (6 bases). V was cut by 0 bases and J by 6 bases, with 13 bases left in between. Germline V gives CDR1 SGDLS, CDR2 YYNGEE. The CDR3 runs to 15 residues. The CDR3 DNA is TGTGCCAGCAGCGTAGGGGGCGGGGACCCCAATGAGCAGTTCTTC. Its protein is CASSVGGGDPNEQFF.

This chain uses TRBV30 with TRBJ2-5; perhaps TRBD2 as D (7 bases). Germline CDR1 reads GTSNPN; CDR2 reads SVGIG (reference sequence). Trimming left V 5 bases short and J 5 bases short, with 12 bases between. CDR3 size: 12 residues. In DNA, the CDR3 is TGTGCCTGGCAGCGGGACATTGAGACCCAGTACTTC. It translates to CAWQRDIETQYF.

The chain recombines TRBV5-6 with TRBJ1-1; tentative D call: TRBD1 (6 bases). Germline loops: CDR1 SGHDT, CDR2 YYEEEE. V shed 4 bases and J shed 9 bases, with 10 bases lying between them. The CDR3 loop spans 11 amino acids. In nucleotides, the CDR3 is TGTGCCAGCAGCCTCGGGACAAAAGCTTTCTTT. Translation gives CASSLGTKAFF. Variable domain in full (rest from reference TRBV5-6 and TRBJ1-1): DAGVTQSPTHLIKTRGQQVTLRCSPKSGHDTVSWYQQALGQGPQFIFQYYEEEERQRGNFPDRFSGHQFPNYSSELNVNALLLGDSALYLCASSLGTKAFFGQGTRLTVV.

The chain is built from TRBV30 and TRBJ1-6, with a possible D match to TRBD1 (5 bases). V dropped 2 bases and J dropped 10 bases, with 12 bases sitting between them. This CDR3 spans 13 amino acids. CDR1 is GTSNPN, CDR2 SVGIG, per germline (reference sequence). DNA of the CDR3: TGTGCCTGGAGTCCCCAGGGTCAGTCACCCCTCCACTTT. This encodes CAWSPQGQSPLHF.

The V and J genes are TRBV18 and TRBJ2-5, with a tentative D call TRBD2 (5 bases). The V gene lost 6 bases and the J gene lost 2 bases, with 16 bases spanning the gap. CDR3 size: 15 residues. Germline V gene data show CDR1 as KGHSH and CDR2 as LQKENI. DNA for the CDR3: TGTGCCAGCTCCCCCCTATGGACTGGACAAGAGACCCAGTACTTC. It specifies CASSPLWTGQETQYF.

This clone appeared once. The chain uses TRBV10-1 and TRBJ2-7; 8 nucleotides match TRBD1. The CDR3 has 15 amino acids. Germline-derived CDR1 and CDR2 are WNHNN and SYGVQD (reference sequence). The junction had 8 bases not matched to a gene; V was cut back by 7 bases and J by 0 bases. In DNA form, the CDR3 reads TGCGCCAGCACTGGGATGGACAGGGACTCCTACGAGCAGTACTTC. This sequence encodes CASTGMDRDSYEQYF.

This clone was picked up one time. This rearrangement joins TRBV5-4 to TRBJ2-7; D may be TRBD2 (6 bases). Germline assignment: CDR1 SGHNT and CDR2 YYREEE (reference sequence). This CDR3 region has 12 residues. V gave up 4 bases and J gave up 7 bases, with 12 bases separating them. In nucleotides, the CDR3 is TGTGCCAGCAGCAAGACTAGTAAGGAGCAGTACTTC. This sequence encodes CASSKTSKEQYF.

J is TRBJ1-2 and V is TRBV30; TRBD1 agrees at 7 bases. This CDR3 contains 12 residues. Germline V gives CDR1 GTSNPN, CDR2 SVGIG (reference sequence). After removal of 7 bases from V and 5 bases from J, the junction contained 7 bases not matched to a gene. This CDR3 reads CASADRRYGYTF. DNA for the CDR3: TGTGCCTCAGCGGACAGGCGATATGGCTACACCTTC.

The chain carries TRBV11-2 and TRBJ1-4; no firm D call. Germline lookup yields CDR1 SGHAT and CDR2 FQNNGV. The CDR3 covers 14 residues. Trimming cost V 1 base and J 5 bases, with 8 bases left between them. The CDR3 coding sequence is TGTGCCAGCAGCTTAGGTGAGTGGAATGAAAAACTGTTTTTT. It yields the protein CASSLGEWNEKLFF. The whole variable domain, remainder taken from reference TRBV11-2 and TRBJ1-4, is EAGVAQSPRYKIIEKRQSVAFWCNPISGHATLYWYQQILGQGPKLLIQFQNNGVVDDSQLPKDRFSAERLKGVDSTLKIQPAKLEDSAVYLCASSLGEWNEKLFFGSGTQLSVL.

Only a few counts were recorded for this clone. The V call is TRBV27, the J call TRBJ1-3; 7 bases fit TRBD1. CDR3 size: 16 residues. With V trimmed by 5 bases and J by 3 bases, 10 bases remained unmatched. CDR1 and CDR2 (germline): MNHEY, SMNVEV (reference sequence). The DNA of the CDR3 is TGTGCCAGCAGTCCCAAATCCAGGGGGGATGGAAACACCATATATTTT. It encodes CASSPKSRGDGNTIYF.